The source of this TCR beta chain is a study of low-dose radiotherapy and immunotherapy resistance in tumors. TRAV and TRBV primers primed cDNA for both TCRalpha and TCRbeta. For amplifying TCRs, the PCR ran for around 20 cycles with Phusion, which was used together with a constant-region primer and the adapter on the V primers. TCRdb re-derived calls from the reads in MiXCR, one entry per CDR3 protein. In the table there are 85,000 to 100,000 distinct CDR3 sequences, under 9.5% of which are singletons. From germline, CDR1 is SGHRS and CDR2 YFSETQ. V was cut by 0 bases and J by 2 bases, with 12 bases left in between. The CDR3 covers 16 residues. Time point reported: before trial treatment. This clonotype was counted at least ten times.

The sequences come from PBMCs, collected before treatment. This chain connects TRBV5-1 to TRBJ2-1; tentatively, D is TRBD2 (6 bases). The receptor was derived from a male donor with prostate cancer. The CDR3 loop is CASSLGGDFAYNEQFF. The CDR3, as DNA: TGCGCCAGCAGCTTGGGCGGGGATTTCGCCTACAATGAGCAGTTCTTC.